A single sample is the source of the 30 T cell receptor beta chains below, sequenced in a study of blood T cell repertoires in COVID-19. TCRdb's copy holds only in-frame clones and misses some; the assay was immunoSEQ multiplex PCR. The sample holds over 200,000 clones, approximately 91% seen once. The sample was peripheral blood. These receptors were taken from a human donor in a cohort sampled during active COVID-19.

Only one count was recorded for this clone. The chain links TRBV30 to TRBJ2-3; 11 positions match TRBD2. Germline assignment: CDR1 GTSNPN and CDR2 SVGIG (reference sequence). The CDR3 is made up of 15 amino acids. Trimming removed 5 bases from V and 4 bases from J; junction bases left unmatched: 8. The CDR3 sequence is CAWELAGETPDTQYF. CDR3 nucleotides: TGTGCCTGGGAACTAGCGGGAGAAACTCCAGATACGCAGTATTTT.

The rearrangement uses TRBV7-3 and TRBJ1-1, with D possibly TRBD1 on 6 matching bases. CDR3 length: 14 residues. In germline, CDR1 is SGHTA, CDR2 FQGTGA. V was shortened by 4 bases and J by 7 bases, with 16 bases between the two germline ends. CDR3 coding DNA: TGTGCCAGCAGCTCTACCCCAGGGGCGGGTGAAGCTTTCTTT. This codes for CASSSTPGAGEAFF.

V usage is TRBV19 and J usage is TRBJ1-1; TRBD1 matches at 8 bases. V lost 7 bases and J lost 1; bases outside the gene matches: 5. This CDR3 is 14 amino acids long. Germline CDR1 reads LNHDA; CDR2 reads SQIVND (reference sequence). The CDR3 is CASTPTGENTEAFF. CDR3 bases: TGTGCCAGTACTCCGACAGGGGAGAACACTGAAGCTTTCTTT. Variable domain in full (rest from reference TRBV19 and TRBJ1-1): DGGITQSPKYLFRKEGQNVTLSCEQNLNHDAMYWYRQDPGQGLRLIYYSQIVNDFQKGDIAEGYSVSREKKESFPLTVTSAQKNPTAFYLCASTPTGENTEAFFGQGTRLTVV.

This chain connects TRBV27 to TRBJ2-7; 7 bases map to TRBD1. Germline values: CDR1 MNHEY, CDR2 SMNVEV (reference sequence). The CDR3 runs to 16 residues. Unmatched junction bases numbered 8, after V lost 0 bases and J lost 3 bases. The CDR3, as DNA: TGTGCCAGCAGTTTATCCGTGGAGACAGGGCGCTACGAGCAGTACTTC. It yields the protein CASSLSVETGRYEQYF.

The gene calls are TRBV20-1 and TRBJ1-1; D remains ambiguous. Germline V gene sequence: CDR1 DFQATT, CDR2 SNEGSKA (reference sequence). V was clipped by 3 bases and J by 4 bases, with 15 bases between them. The CDR3 spans 14 residues. The CDR3: CSASEVVEATEAFF. In nucleotides, the CDR3 is TGCAGTGCTAGTGAGGTCGTAGAGGCCACTGAAGCTTTCTTT.

The chain links TRBV7-3 to TRBJ2-7; possible D gene TRBD1, 6 bases. The germline CDR1 and CDR2 sequences are SGHTA and FQGTGA. The CDR3 is 14 residues long. Trimming stripped 6 bases from V and 2 bases from J, with 14 bases between. The CDR3 DNA is TGTGCCAGCAGTAGGACAGCAGGGACCTACGAGCAGTACTTC. This translates into CASSRTAGTYEQYF.

The chain carries TRBV19 and TRBJ2-1; 10 nucleotides line up with TRBD2. The CDR3 extends over 15 amino acids. Per germline, CDR1 LNHDA and CDR2 SQIVND (reference sequence). Losses at the gene ends were 4 bases for V and 7 bases for J; bases not matched to a gene: 7. CDR3 DNA sequence: TGTGCCAGTAGTACTCCTAGCGGGAGTAGAAATGAGCAGTTCTTC. It codes for CASSTPSGSRNEQFF.

The gene calls are TRBV24-1 and TRBJ1-5, with TRBD1 matching 7 bases. V shed 3 bases, J shed 1 base, and the junction held 2 bases outside the gene matches. The CDR3 contains 15 residues. In germline, CDR1 is KGHDR, CDR2 SFDVKD. The CDR3 sequence is CATSDRQGSNQPQHF. DNA for the CDR3: TGTGCCACCAGTGATCGACAGGGAAGCAATCAGCCCCAGCATTTT.

A note on this clone: Other nucleotide sequences from this sample produce the same CDR3. This rearrangement joins TRBV6-5 to TRBJ1-2; 10 positions match TRBD1. After removal of 6 bases from V and 5 bases from J, the junction contained 3 bases not matched to a gene. Germline V gene lookup returns CDR1 MNHEY and CDR2 SVGAGI. There are 13 residues in the CDR3. CDR3 in amino acids: CASSRTGGYGYTF. CDR3 nucleotide sequence: TGTGCCAGCAGCCGGACAGGGGGATATGGCTACACCTTC.

In this sample, this clone turned up a few times. The CDR3, as DNA: TGTGCCAGTAGTGATACGATCCGGGCCTACGAGCAGTACTTC. This encodes CASSDTIRAYEQYF. The chain uses TRBV19 and TRBJ2-7; D remains ambiguous. Germline assignment: CDR1 LNHDA and CDR2 SQIVND (reference sequence). V was clipped by 5 bases and J by 2 bases, with 13 bases between them. The CDR3 spans 14 residues. Complete variable domain (other parts from reference TRBV19 and TRBJ2-7): DGGITQSPKYLFRKEGQNVTLSCEQNLNHDAMYWYRQDPGQGLRLIYYSQIVNDFQKGDIAEGYSVSREKKESFPLTVTSAQKNPTAFYLCASSDTIRAYEQYFGPGTRLTVT.

The rearrangement links TRBV7-2 to TRBJ2-6; 7 bases align to TRBD1. Germline V CDR1 and CDR2: SGHTA, FQGNSA. V was clipped by 2 bases and J by 0 bases; unmatched bases: 4. The CDR3 sequence is 17 residues long. CDR3 nucleotide sequence: TGTGCCAGCAGCTTACAGGGGGTGGGCTCTGGGGCCAACGTCCTGACTTTC. Protein sequence: CASSLQGVGSGANVLTF.

The chain carries TRBV27 and TRBJ2-1; TRBD2 agrees at 7 bases. V was clipped by 9 bases and J by 4 bases; unmatched bases: 9. CDR3 length: 14 residues. Germline assignment: CDR1 MNHEY and CDR2 SMNVEV (reference sequence). In nucleotides, the CDR3 is TGTGCCAGTTCGGAGGGAGGGTCATACAATGAGCAGTTCTTC. Translating it yields CASSEGGSYNEQFF.

V is TRBV5-1 and J is TRBJ1-6, with 7 nucleotides matching TRBD1. Germline assignment: CDR1 SGHRS and CDR2 YFSETQ. The CDR3 covers 13 residues. Trimming cost V 4 bases and J 11 bases; bases outside gene matches: 6. The DNA of the CDR3 is TGCGCCAGCAGCCTGGACAGGAATGCACCCCTCCACTTT. Residues: CASSLDRNAPLHF.

This clone was seen more than once but under ten times. This rearrangement joins TRBV28 to TRBJ1-2, with D perhaps matching TRBD1 (6 bases). CDR3 length: 14 residues. Trimming took off 6 bases at V and 3 bases at J, with 14 bases between the two ends. The V gene's germline CDR1 is MDHEN and CDR2 SYDVKM. The CDR3 loop is CASSDIQGYYGYTF. CDR3 DNA sequence: TGTGCCAGCAGCGACATTCAGGGGTACTATGGCTACACCTTC.

This chain joins TRBV7-4 and TRBJ1-3, with 8 bases fitting TRBD1. CDR1 and CDR2 from the germline V gene are SGHVT and SQSDAQ. The trim removed 5 bases at V and 4 bases at J, leaving 13 bases unmatched. CDR3 size: 17 residues. The CDR3 reads CASSMRTGPDEGNTIYF. In DNA, the CDR3 is TGTGCCAGCAGCATGCGGACAGGGCCGGATGAGGGAAACACCATATATTTT.

The gene calls are TRBV6-6 and TRBJ2-7, with a tentative D call TRBD2 (6 bases). The germline V gene has CDR1 MNHNY and CDR2 SVGAGI (reference sequence). The CDR3 has 14 amino acids. Trimming removed 9 bases from V and 2 bases from J, with 17 bases in between. CDR3 region: CASPTWRGPYEQYF. CDR3 bases: TGTGCCAGTCCAACTTGGAGGGGCCCCTACGAGCAGTACTTC.

The rearrangement uses TRBV11-2 and TRBJ2-7; TRBD1 agrees at 10 bases. The junction had 2 bases not matched to a gene; V was cut back by 4 bases and J by 2 bases. This CDR3 comprises 14 residues. The germline gives CDR1 SGHAT, CDR2 FQNNGV. CDR3 region: CASSWTGGPYEQYF. The CDR3 DNA reads TGTGCCAGCAGCTGGACAGGGGGGCCCTACGAGCAGTACTTC.

This chain connects TRBV28 to TRBJ2-4; D possibly corresponds to TRBD2 (6 bases). The ends were cut back, 7 bases at V and 6 bases at J, with 19 bases in the middle. Germline lookup yields CDR1 MDHEN and CDR2 SYDVKM. The CDR3 consists of 15 residues. CDR3 DNA: TGTGCCAGCACCCTGAGCGGGCTGGGAGGAAACATTCAGTACTTC. Protein sequence: CASTLSGLGGNIQYF.

V usage is TRBV5-1 and J usage is TRBJ1-3; D ambiguous. The length of the CDR3 is 15 residues. The germline V gene encodes CDR1 SGHRS and CDR2 YFSETQ. V was trimmed by 4 bases and J by 0 bases, leaving 11 bases between them. The CDR3: CASSPELNSGNTIYF. CDR3 coding DNA: TGCGCCAGCAGCCCCGAGTTGAACTCTGGAAACACCATATATTTT.

The genes are TRBV7-9 and TRBJ1-1, with 7 bases aligning to TRBD1. The CDR3 sequence is 14 residues long. Per the germline V gene, CDR1 is SEHNR and CDR2 is FQNEAQ (reference sequence). Trimming at V came to 2 bases and at J to 9 bases, leaving 9 bases not matched to a gene. The CDR3 reads CASSLSDRVGKAFF. CDR3 DNA sequence: TGTGCCAGCAGCTTATCCGACAGGGTGGGGAAAGCTTTCTTT.

For the CDR3, the DNA is TGTGCTAGTGGCCCGGGAGGGGGCAGGGAGACCCAGTACTTC. Protein: CASGPGGGRETQYF. The rearrangement links TRBV12-5 to TRBJ2-5; TRBD2 is a possible D gene (8 bases). V lost 6 bases to trimming and J lost 5 bases, with 16 bases between them. The CDR3 has 14 residues. Germline CDR1 and CDR2: LGHNT and FRNRAP.

This clone showed up just a few times. This sequence joins TRBV6-6 and TRBJ1-2, with 10 bases identical to TRBD1. Trimming at V came to 5 bases and at J to 4 bases, leaving 13 bases not matched to a gene. The CDR3 contains 17 residues. Germline CDR1 MNHNY, CDR2 SVGAGI (reference sequence). The CDR3 DNA is TGTGCCAGCAGTCCCGGACAGGGGGGTCATAATGTCTATGGCTACACCTTC. This gives the protein CASSPGQGGHNVYGYTF.

The genes are TRBV4-3 and TRBJ2-7, with TRBD1 matching over 9 bases. CDR1 LGHNA and CDR2 YSLEER come from the germline V gene. V shed 1 base and J 2 bases; nucleotides not matched to a gene: 6. This CDR3 is built from 16 residues. The CDR3 DNA reads as TGCGCCAGCAGCCAAGGGGACAGGGTGGGCCCCTACGAGCAGTACTTC. Its translation is CASSQGDRVGPYEQYF.

The chain is built from TRBV21-1 and TRBJ2-7; the D segment call TRBD2 is taken from the table without a DNA check. TRBV21-1 constitutes a pseudogene. The CDR3 is 12 residues long. This chain's CDR3 is CASSVSSYEQYF. The CDR3 coding sequence is TGTGCCAGCAGTGTCTCTTCCTACGAGCAGTACTTC.

This clone was picked up one time. This chain connects TRBV6-6 to TRBJ2-7, with TRBD1 matching over 7 bases. This CDR3 is 16 amino acids long. V trimming: 3 bases; J trimming: 6 bases; junction bases outside the gene matches: 14. Germline loops: CDR1 MNHNY, CDR2 SVGAGI (reference sequence). Here the CDR3 reads CASSYIVGQATGEQYF. The CDR3 coding sequence is TGTGCCAGCAGTTATATTGTCGGACAGGCTACAGGCGAGCAGTACTTC.

The CDR3 DNA reads as TGTGCCAGCAGCCCCGGACTAGCGGAGGGAAACATTCAGTACTTC. It yields the protein CASSPGLAEGNIQYF. The chain has TRBV7-2 and TRBJ2-4, with TRBD2 matching over 10 bases. Trimming cost V 5 bases and J 6 bases; bases outside gene matches: 7. The CDR3 is 15 amino acids. Germline loops: CDR1 SGHTA, CDR2 FQGNSA.

The chain's CDR3 is CSVVGTGDTYEQYF. CDR3 DNA: TGCAGCGTTGTCGGGACAGGGGACACCTACGAGCAGTACTTC. The J gene is TRBJ2-7, the V gene TRBV29-1, with 10 bases identical to TRBD1. Germline CDR1 reads SQVTM; CDR2 reads ANQGSEA. After removal of 4 bases from V and 2 bases from J, the junction contained 5 bases not matched to a gene. The CDR3 consists of 14 residues.

The rearrangement links TRBV30 to TRBJ1-2; the D gene is possibly TRBD1 (6 bases). Germline lookup yields CDR1 GTSNPN and CDR2 SVGIG (reference sequence). V dropped 3 bases and J dropped 5 bases, with 19 bases sitting between them. The CDR3 sequence is 15 residues long. In DNA form, the CDR3 reads TGTGCCTGGAGAGCCGACAGGATGGCTGGGTATGGCTACACCTTC. It specifies CAWRADRMAGYGYTF.

This chain links TRBV9 with TRBJ1-5; possible D gene TRBD1, 5 bases. Trimming pared 4 bases from V and 5 bases from J, leaving 16 bases between. The V gene's germline CDR1 is SGDLS and CDR2 YYNGEE. The CDR3 has 15 residues. The CDR3 DNA reads TGTGCCAGCAGCACCTCGGGAGGGGACTATCAGCCCCAGCATTTT. Translated: CASSTSGGDYQPQHF.

The V call is TRBV28, the J call TRBJ1-5; TRBD1 agrees at 9 bases. V lost 5 bases, J lost 4 bases, and 6 bases stayed unmatched. CDR1 MDHEN and CDR2 SYDVKM come from the germline V gene. CDR3 size: 15 residues. The CDR3 region is CASSPRQGGNQPQHF. CDR3 coding DNA: TGTGCCAGCAGTCCTCGACAGGGGGGGAATCAGCCCCAGCATTTT.